Below are 5 T cell receptor beta chains sequenced from a single sample in a study of cytomegalovirus exposure and HLA in healthy donors. Vbeta (60) and Jbeta (13) primers were used in the PCR. Measured with immunoSEQ multiplex PCR; TCRdb has only the in-frame clones, and not every one. The data hold some 120,000 clones, with 60% to 75% observed a single time. Sequenced: PBMCs. The receptors were gathered from a woman between 50 and 59 years old in good health and CMV-seropositive.

This sequence joins TRBV23-1 and TRBJ2-4, with no clear D. TRBV23-1 is flagged as an ORF with uncertain function. Trimming took off 0 bases at V and 8 bases at J, with 8 bases between the two ends. The CDR3 extends over 13 amino acids. The CDR3 DNA follows: TGCGCCAGCAGTCAATCGGAGAGACACATTCAGTACTTC. This sequence encodes CASSQSERHIQYF.

The CDR3 region is CASSDTSGAPSPYNEQFF. The DNA for the CDR3 is TGTGCCAGCAGTGATACGAGCGGGGCTCCTTCTCCCTACAATGAGCAGTTCTTC. The chain links TRBV6-1 to TRBJ2-1; TRBD2 aligns across 7 bases. The CDR3 contains 18 residues. CDR1 is MNHNS and CDR2 is SASEGT in the germline V gene. Germline trimming cut 3 bases from V and 2 bases from J; bases unmatched to any gene: 13.

V usage is TRBV4-2 and J usage is TRBJ1-4, with 7 bases identical to TRBD1. CDR1 is LGHNA and CDR2 is YNFKEQ in the germline V gene. The CDR3 extends over 15 amino acids. V lost 1 base and J lost 3; bases outside the gene matches: 2. CDR3: CASSQVQGSNEKLFF. The CDR3 nucleotides are TGTGCCAGCAGCCAAGTACAGGGGTCTAATGAAAAACTGTTTTTT.

The V gene is TRBV10-3, the J gene TRBJ2-1; maybe TRBD1 (5 bases). CDR1 is ENHRY and CDR2 is SYGVKD in the germline V gene. The CDR3 has 14 amino acids. With 0 bases removed from V and 4 bases from J, the gap between germline ends came to 7 bases. The CDR3 spells CAISESGDYNEQFF. The DNA of the CDR3 is TGTGCCATCAGTGAGTCAGGGGATTACAATGAGCAGTTCTTC.

The chain carries TRBV4-1 and TRBJ2-5; tentatively, D is TRBD2 (6 bases). The V end lost 0 bases, the J end lost 7 bases, and 12 bases lay between the germline ends. This CDR3 is built from 14 residues. Germline assignment: CDR1 MGHRA and CDR2 YSYEKL. CDR3 sequence: CASSQESSGGTQYF. The DNA of the CDR3 is TGCGCCAGCAGCCAAGAAAGTAGCGGAGGGACCCAGTACTTC.